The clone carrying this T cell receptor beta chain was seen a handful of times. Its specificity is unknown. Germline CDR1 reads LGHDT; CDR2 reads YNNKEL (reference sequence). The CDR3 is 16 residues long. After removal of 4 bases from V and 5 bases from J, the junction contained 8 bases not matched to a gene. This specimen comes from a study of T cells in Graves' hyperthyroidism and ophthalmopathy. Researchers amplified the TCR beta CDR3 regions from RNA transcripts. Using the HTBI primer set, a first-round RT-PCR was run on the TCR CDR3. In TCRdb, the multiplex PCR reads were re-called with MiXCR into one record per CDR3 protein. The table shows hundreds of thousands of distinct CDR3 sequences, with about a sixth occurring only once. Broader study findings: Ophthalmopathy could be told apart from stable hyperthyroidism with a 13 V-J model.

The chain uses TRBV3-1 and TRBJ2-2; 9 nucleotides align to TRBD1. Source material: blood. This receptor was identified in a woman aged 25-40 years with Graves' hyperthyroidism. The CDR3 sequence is CASSLQGGTGTGELFF. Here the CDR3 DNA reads TGTGCCAGCAGCCTACAGGGGGGGACAGGGACCGGGGAGCTGTTTTTT.